The TCR beta chain under discussion was sequenced for a study of shared T cell receptors in the human thymus. Data came from immunoSEQ multiplex PCR; TCRdb stores just in-frame clones and leaves some out. The sample holds over 350,000 clones, 95% seen once. Germline lookup yields CDR1 SEHNR and CDR2 FQNEAQ (reference sequence). With 5 bases removed from V and 4 bases from J, the gap between germline ends came to 14 bases. There are 14 residues in the CDR3. The V gene is TRBV7-9, the J gene TRBJ1-2; D is undetermined. The receptor's source is a human donor. The sample taken for sequencing was thymocytes. The CDR3, as DNA: TGTGCCAGCAGCCCCCTCGAGGGCAGCTATGGCTACACCTTC. This codes for CASSPLEGSYGYTF.